This T cell receptor (beta chain) derives from a study of blood T cell repertoires in COVID-19. At the level of the study: Sites across the United States, Italy and Spain contributed samples from acute and convalescent COVID-19. T cells, B-cell-depleted T cells, or PBMCs provided the cDNA or gDNA that served as material.

Germline loops: CDR1 MNHEY, CDR2 SMNVEV (reference sequence). V was trimmed by 5 bases and J by 4 bases, leaving 15 bases between them. CDR3 length equals 15 residues. As originally analysed: The assay estimated nucleated cells by amplifying reference gene primers. Assay used: immunoSEQ multiplex PCR; TCRdb lists only in-frame clones, some missing. V and J calls and clone size are as listed in that table; D and trimming were resolved from the DNA. The data show under 200,000 clones, 70% to 90% seen once. The TCR sequence derives from a woman between 65 and 79 years old with acute or convalescent COVID-19. The chain recombines TRBV27 with TRBJ1-5; a possible D gene is TRBD1 (5 bases). The material sequenced was peripheral blood. The DNA for the CDR3 is TGTGCCAGCAGTGCGGGGCCGGGTGGGAATCAGCCCCAGCATTTT. The encoded protein is CASSAGPGGNQPQHF.